This entry is about one T cell receptor (beta chain). Its antigen is currently not known. There are no base qualities to consult, and no much larger clone falls within one base. This record belongs to a study of blood T cell repertoires in COVID-19 (TCRdb year 2020). Regarding the research as a whole: Samples covering the acute and convalescent phases of COVID-19 were provided by collaborators in the United States, Italy and Spain. Sample metadata almost always included a de-identified subject ID, COVID-19 status, age in years and sex. Deeply sampled blood TCRbeta repertoires from subjects exposed to, actively infected with, or recovered from COVID-19 were included in the dataset. Where HLA class I and class II types were available, the types were taken from metadata supplied by the sample provider, not from assay-based typing. The prospective study material was composed of cDNA or gDNA derived from T cells, B-cell-depleted T cells, or PBMCs. The samples were drawn from the first 160 participants of the ongoing ImmuneRACE study and from 950 to 1,500 subjects provided by 6 global collaborators. The repertoires were made available in a free public database intended to serve as a resource for research on the immune response to SARS-CoV-2.

Findings and caveats that apply to the study as a whole: The quantity of clinical and demographic metadata differed by source and by participant and was supplied without curation.

TCRbeta CDR3 regions were amplified from genomic DNA using the immunoSEQ Assay, a bias-controlled multiplex PCR. In the original analysis: The number of nucleated cells in each sample was estimated from the amplification of reference gene primers within the assay. To quantify the absolute abundance of each unique TCRbeta CDR3 rearrangement, sequence reads were collapsed and filtered. For each sample, productive Simpson clonality was calculated by taking the square root of Simpson's diversity index across productive rearrangements. TCRdb re-hosts the immuneACCESS table, in-frame sequences only. Its copies lack some clones; in the studies checked, an unresolved V gene accounts for under half of them, and the cause for the rest is not known. V and J calls and clone size follow that table, whereas D and trimming were derived from the DNA. This sample is represented by 280,000 or so clones; 83% of them were singletons. The ten largest clones add up to more than 8% of the sample.

A second Seattle source provided samples from volunteer blood donors who had recovered from COVID-19. Each collaborating institution followed its own protocols to collect whole blood in K2EDTA tubes. Collaborator samples were shipped for TCRbeta analysis as frozen whole blood, isolated PBMCs, or DNA extracted from either sample type. For CDR1 and CDR2, the germline V gene lists MGHDK and SYGVNS. Trimming takes 4 bases off V and 3 bases off J; junction bases not matched to a gene: 11. Reading from cysteine to phenylalanine, the CDR3 counts 16 amino acids. The retained sequence is limited to the CDR3, 48 bases, with the frame set at the first base.

Sequencing was carried out using peripheral blood. This receptor was obtained from a woman between 45 and 60 years old who had recovered from COVID-19. This chain joins TRBV25-1 to TRBJ1-1; 7 nucleotides in the junction match TRBD1. CDR3 loop: CASSAPAGGVDTEAFF. The DNA sequence reads TGTGCCAGCAGTGCACCAGCAGGGGGTGTAGACACTGAAGCTTTCTTT.